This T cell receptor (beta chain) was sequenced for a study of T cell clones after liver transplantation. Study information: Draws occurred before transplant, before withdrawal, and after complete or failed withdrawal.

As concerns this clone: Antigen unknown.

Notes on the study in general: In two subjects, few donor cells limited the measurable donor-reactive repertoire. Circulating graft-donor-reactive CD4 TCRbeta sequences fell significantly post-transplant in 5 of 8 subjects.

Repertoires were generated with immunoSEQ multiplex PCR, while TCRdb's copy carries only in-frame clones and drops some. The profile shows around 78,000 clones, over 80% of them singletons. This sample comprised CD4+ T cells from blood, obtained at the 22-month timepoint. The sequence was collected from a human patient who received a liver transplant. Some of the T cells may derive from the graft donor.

CDR3 residues: CASSYRDRGTEQYF. The CDR3 DNA reads TGTGCCAGCAGTTACCGGGACAGGGGTACCGAGCAGTACTTC. The chain couples TRBV6-5 to TRBJ2-7; 10 bases match TRBD1. Germline V gene lookup returns CDR1 MNHEY and CDR2 SVGAGI. V lost 2 bases, J lost 6 bases, and 4 bases stayed unmatched. There are 14 residues in the CDR3.